This TCR beta chain comes out of a study of beta chain features in type 1 diabetes. Study-wide findings and caveats: TCRB CDR3 length was moderately but significantly reduced in all four CD4+ subsets of Type 1 diabetes patients.

This clone was recorded at least ten times. Its antigen remains unidentified. The isolated RNA, all of it, was reverse transcribed, so expressed TCRB transcripts were what got sequenced. Here immunoSEQ multiplex PCR was the method, and the copy in TCRdb shows in-frame clones only, minus some. The table has about 270,000 clones, roughly an eighth seen once. The source of this sequence is a man aged 25-45 years with type 1 diabetes. Sample: naive CD4+ T cells from blood.

CDR3 in amino acids: CAWRVSGANVLTF. The DNA for the CDR3 is TGTGCCTGGAGAGTTAGTGGGGCCAACGTCCTGACTTTC. V and J are TRBV30 and TRBJ2-6; D uncertain. The V gene lost 3 bases and the J gene lost 3 bases, with 6 bases spanning the gap. CDR3 length: 13 amino acids. Germline V gene sequence: CDR1 GTSNPN, CDR2 SVGIG (reference sequence).